A single sample gave rise to the 21 T cell receptor beta chains below, sequenced in a study of cytomegalovirus exposure and HLA in healthy donors (dated by TCRdb to about 2017). The receptor library was made with the immunoSEQ multiplex PCR assay. For the multiplex PCR, a mixture combining 60 forward primers for TCR Vbeta segments and 13 reverse primers for TCR Jbeta segments was used. The table was pulled from immuneACCESS by TCRdb, which kept in-frame rearrangements only. Such tables lose some clones; where checked, under half of the loss comes from unresolved V genes, and the rest has no known cause. Counted in this sample were 150,000 to 200,000 clones; around 80% of them appeared once. Clones ranked in the top ten supply approximately 1.5% of the sample. Sequencing input: PBMCs. The receptors were gathered from a woman under 40 in good health and CMV-seropositive.

This clone was observed a single time. The V and J genes are TRBV7-8 and TRBJ1-2; 7 positions agree with TRBD1. The ends lost 6 bases at V and 3 bases at J; junction bases unmatched: 7. Germline CDR1 and CDR2: SGHVS and FQNEAQ. This CDR3 spans 14 amino acids. CDR3 residues: CASSSRQGHYGYTF. The DNA of the CDR3 is TGTGCCAGCAGTTCACGACAGGGACACTATGGCTACACCTTC.

This chain links TRBV28 with TRBJ1-2, with D possibly matching TRBD1 (6 bases). V shed 6 bases and J shed 3 bases, with 14 bases lying between them. The CDR3 contains 14 residues. CDR1 and CDR2 (germline): MDHEN, SYDVKM. CDR3 sequence (DNA): TGTGCCAGCAGCAAGGGGGTGAGAGACTATGGCTACACCTTC. This gives the protein CASSKGVRDYGYTF.

The count of this clone is one. An end of the junction differs from the germline gene, which may be a read error. The CDR3 nucleotides read TGTTCCAGCAGCTTAACCGGACTAGCGGGAGCGACGACTTACGAGCAGTACTTC. Protein product: CSSSLTGLAGATTYEQYF. The chain couples TRBV7-9 to TRBJ2-7; 13 nucleotides align to TRBD2. Germline-derived CDR1 and CDR2 are SEHNR and FQNEAQ (reference sequence). This CDR3 has 18 amino acids.

The chain employs TRBV5-8 and TRBJ2-3; TRBD1 is a possible D gene (6 bases). Trimming left V 5 bases short and J 0 bases short, with 13 bases between. This CDR3 region has 15 residues. Looked up from germline, CDR1 is SGHTS and CDR2 is YDEGEE. CDR3 bases: TGTGCCAGCAGGTACAGGGCTTCTAGCACAGATACGCAGTATTTT. Amino acid sequence: CASRYRASSTDTQYF. Looking up the rest from reference TRBV5-8 and TRBJ2-3 gives the full variable domain: EAGVTQSPTHLIKTRGQQATLRCSPISGHTSVYWYQQALGLGLQFLLWYDEGEERNRGNFPPRFSGRQFPNYSSELNVNALELEDSALYLCASRYRASSTDTQYFGPGTRLTVL.

V usage is TRBV7-9 and J usage is TRBJ1-4, with TRBD1 matching 7 bases. This CDR3 is 13 amino acids long. Germline V gene sequence: CDR1 SEHNR, CDR2 FQNEAQ (reference sequence). V shed 6 bases, J shed 6 bases, and the junction held 4 bases outside the gene matches. The CDR3 here is CASRGTEDEKLFF. The DNA of the CDR3 is TGTGCCAGCAGGGGGACAGAGGATGAAAAACTGTTTTTT.

The CDR3, as DNA: TGTGCCAGCAGTTTAGACGGGAACTATGGCTACACCTTC. Amino acids: CASSLDGNYGYTF. The genes are TRBV27 and TRBJ1-2; D remains unclear. The germline gives CDR1 MNHEY, CDR2 SMNVEV (reference sequence). This CDR3 is 13 amino acids long. Trimming removed 2 bases at V and 2 bases at J, with 6 bases between.

The CDR3 DNA reads TGTGCCAGCAGTTTACTGGGCTCAATAGGGGGTGAGCAGTTCTTC. It specifies CASSLLGSIGGEQFF. V gene TRBV27 combines with J gene TRBJ2-1; D perhaps matches TRBD1 (6 bases). V was clipped by 2 bases and J by 9 bases, with 17 bases between them. The germline V gene encodes CDR1 MNHEY and CDR2 SMNVEV (reference sequence). The CDR3 extends over 15 amino acids.

This clone was counted between two and nine times. The chain recombines TRBV15 with TRBJ2-1; the D gene is possibly TRBD2 (6 bases). V lost 5 bases to trimming and J lost 2 bases, with 19 bases between them. There are 17 residues in the CDR3. CDR1 LNHNV and CDR2 YYDKDF come from the germline V gene (reference sequence). The CDR3 DNA is TGTGCCACCAGCCCTTACGGGACTCGAAACCCCTACAATGAGCAGTTCTTC. Its protein is CATSPYGTRNPYNEQFF.

This clone was found a few times. The genes are TRBV2 and TRBJ2-5, with D perhaps matching TRBD1 (5 bases). The CDR3 length is 14 residues. Trimming took off 4 bases at V and 5 bases at J, with 14 bases between the two ends. Per germline, CDR1 SNHLY and CDR2 FYNNEI. The DNA for the CDR3 is TGTGCCAGCAGTGGGATGGGCAGGGCGGAGACCCAGTACTTC. Translating it yields CASSGMGRAETQYF.

This clone has only a few counts. V and J are TRBV5-1 and TRBJ2-7; TRBD2 aligns across 9 bases. V lost 5 bases and J lost 6; bases outside the gene matches: 6. CDR1 and CDR2 from the germline V gene are SGHRS and YFSETQ. The CDR3 loop spans 13 amino acids. The CDR3 coding sequence is TGCGCCAGCAGATTTAGCGGGAGAGGCGAGCAGTACTTC. Translated, it gives CASRFSGRGEQYF.

This clone was recorded once. J is TRBJ2-7 and V is TRBV12-1; the table's D call TRBD2 went unverified against the DNA. TRBV12-1 is tagged as a pseudogene. There are 18 residues in the CDR3. The CDR3 here is CASSTWTSGRKGPREQYF. In nucleotides, the CDR3 is TGTGCCAGCAGCACATGGACTAGCGGGAGAAAGGGTCCAAGGGAGCAGTACTTC.

The chain recombines TRBV27 with TRBJ2-1, with 7 bases identical to TRBD2. V gave up 7 bases and J gave up 6 bases; unmatched junction bases: 18. CDR1 and CDR2 (germline): MNHEY, SMNVEV (reference sequence). The length of the CDR3 is 17 residues. The CDR3 sequence is CASTAFGPSGSGNEQFF. The CDR3, as DNA: TGTGCCAGCACCGCGTTTGGCCCTAGCGGTTCGGGCAATGAGCAGTTCTTC.

The CDR3 sequence: CSGSGRARTDTQYF. The CDR3 nucleotides read TGCAGCGGAAGCGGGAGGGCCAGGACAGATACGCAGTATTTT. The chain is built from TRBV29-1 and TRBJ2-3; 10 nucleotides match TRBD2. V trimming: 7 bases; J trimming: 3 bases; junction bases outside the gene matches: 7. Per germline, CDR1 SQVTM and CDR2 ANQGSEA. There are 14 residues in the CDR3.

The V and J genes are TRBV19 and TRBJ2-6; D remains unclear. The germline CDR1 and CDR2 sequences are LNHDA and SQIVND (reference sequence). The germline V and J ends were trimmed by 7 bases and 2 bases, with 12 bases remaining between them. The length of the CDR3 is 15 residues. The CDR3, as DNA: TGTGCCAGTACCCAAGTAGCCACTGGGGCCAACGTCCTGACTTTC. Encoded protein: CASTQVATGANVLTF.

This chain connects TRBV7-8 to TRBJ2-3; 8 positions agree with TRBD1. The germline gives CDR1 SGHVS, CDR2 FQNEAQ. The CDR3 has 16 amino acids. Germline trimming cut 3 bases from V and 4 bases from J; bases unmatched to any gene: 9. CDR3 residues: CASSFSGTGVSDTQYF. The CDR3 DNA reads TGTGCCAGCAGCTTTTCGGGGACAGGCGTTTCAGATACGCAGTATTTT.

The CDR3 here is CASGRTNEQYF. The CDR3, as DNA: TGTGCCAGCGGTAGGACTAACGAGCAGTACTTC. The rearrangement uses TRBV6-5 and TRBJ2-7, with D perhaps matching TRBD2 (6 bases). Germline V CDR1 and CDR2: MNHEY, SVGAGI. The CDR3 is made up of 11 amino acids. V lost 8 bases and J 5 bases, leaving 10 bases between the germline ends.

This chain uses TRBV18 with TRBJ2-6; D is perhaps TRBD1 (6 bases). This CDR3 has 16 amino acids. V was trimmed by 3 bases and J by 4 bases, leaving 13 bases between them. In germline, CDR1 is KGHSH, CDR2 LQKENI. The CDR3 nucleotides read TGTGCCAGCTCACCGCCACAGGGTTCCGGGGCCAACGTCCTGACTTTC. Its translation: CASSPPQGSGANVLTF.

The V gene is TRBV7-9, the J gene TRBJ2-3; 10 bases map to TRBD2. Germline CDR1 reads SEHNR; CDR2 reads FQNEAQ (reference sequence). The CDR3 length is 18 residues. Losses at the gene ends were 0 bases for V and 2 bases for J; bases not matched to a gene: 8. In DNA, the CDR3 is TGTGCCAGCAGCTTAGCTGAGGGACTAGCGTTAATCACAGATACGCAGTATTTT. As protein: CASSLAEGLALITDTQYF.

The V call is TRBV4-2, the J call TRBJ2-5, with a tentative D call TRBD2 (6 bases). This CDR3 has 18 amino acids. V was clipped by 0 bases and J by 4 bases, with 21 bases between them. Germline V lookup: CDR1 LGHNA, CDR2 YNFKEQ. This CDR3 reads CASSQDRVDRRDGETQYF. DNA of the CDR3: TGTGCCAGCAGCCAAGATAGGGTCGATCGGCGGGATGGAGAGACCCAGTACTTC.

The V and J genes are TRBV6-1 and TRBJ2-1; TRBD2 matches at 7 bases. The germline V gene encodes CDR1 MNHNS and CDR2 SASEGT. The V gene end was trimmed by 1 base and the J gene end by 7 bases; junction bases not matched to a gene: 4. CDR3 length: 14 residues. The CDR3 here is CASSEVGSGNEQFF. CDR3 DNA: TGTGCCAGCAGTGAAGTTGGTAGCGGGAATGAGCAGTTCTTC.

V gene TRBV30 combines with J gene TRBJ2-7; tentative D call: TRBD2 (5 bases). Trimming removed 5 bases at V and 2 bases at J, with 10 bases between. Germline V gives CDR1 GTSNPN, CDR2 SVGIG (reference sequence). The CDR3 consists of 12 residues. The CDR3 reads CAWDPGTYEQYF. For the CDR3, the DNA is TGTGCCTGGGACCCGGGAACCTACGAGCAGTACTTC. Based on the CDR3 plus reference TRBV30 and TRBJ2-7, the full variable domain is SQTIHQWPATLVQPVGSPLSLECTVEGTSNPNLYWYRQAAGRGLQLLFYSVGIGQISSEVPQNLSASRPQDRQFILSSKKLLLSDSGFYLCAWDPGTYEQYFGPGTRLTVT.